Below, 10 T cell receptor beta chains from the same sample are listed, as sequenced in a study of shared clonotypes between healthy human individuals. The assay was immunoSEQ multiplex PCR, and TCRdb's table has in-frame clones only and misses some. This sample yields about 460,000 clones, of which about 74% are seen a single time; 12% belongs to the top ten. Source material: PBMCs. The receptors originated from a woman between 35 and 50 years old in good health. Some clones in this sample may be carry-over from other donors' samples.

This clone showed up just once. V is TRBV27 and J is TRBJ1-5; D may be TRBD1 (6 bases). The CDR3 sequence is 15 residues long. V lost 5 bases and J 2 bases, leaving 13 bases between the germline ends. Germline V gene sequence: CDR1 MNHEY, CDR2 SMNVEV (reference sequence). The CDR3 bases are TGTGCCAGCAGTCGTACAGGGTCGGGCAATCAGCCCCAGCATTTT. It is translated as CASSRTGSGNQPQHF.

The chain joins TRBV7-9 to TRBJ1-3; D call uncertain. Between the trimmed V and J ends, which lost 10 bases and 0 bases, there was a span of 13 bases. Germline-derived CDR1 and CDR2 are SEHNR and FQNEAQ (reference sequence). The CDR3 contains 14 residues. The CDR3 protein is CAIGVLLSGNTIYF. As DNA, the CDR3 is TGTGCCATCGGGGTGCTTCTCTCTGGAAACACCATATATTTT.

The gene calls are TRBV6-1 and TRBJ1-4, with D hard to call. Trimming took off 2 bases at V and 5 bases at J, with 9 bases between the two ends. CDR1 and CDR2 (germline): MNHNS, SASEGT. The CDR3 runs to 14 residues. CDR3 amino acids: CASSEWGGNEKLFF. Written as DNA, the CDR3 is TGTGCCAGCAGTGAATGGGGAGGCAATGAAAAACTGTTTTTT.

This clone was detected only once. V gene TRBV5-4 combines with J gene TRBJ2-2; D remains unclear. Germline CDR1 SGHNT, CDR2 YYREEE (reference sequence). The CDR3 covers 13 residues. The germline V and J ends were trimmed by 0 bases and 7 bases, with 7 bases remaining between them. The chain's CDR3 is CASSLGEYGELFF. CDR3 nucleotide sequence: TGTGCCAGCAGCTTGGGAGAGTACGGGGAGCTGTTTTTT. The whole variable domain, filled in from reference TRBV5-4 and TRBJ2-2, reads ETGVTQSPTHLIKTRGQQVTLRCSSQSGHNTVSWYQQALGQGPQFIFQYYREEENGRGNFPPRFSGLQFPNYSSELNVNALELDDSALYLCASSLGEYGELFFGEGSRLTVL.

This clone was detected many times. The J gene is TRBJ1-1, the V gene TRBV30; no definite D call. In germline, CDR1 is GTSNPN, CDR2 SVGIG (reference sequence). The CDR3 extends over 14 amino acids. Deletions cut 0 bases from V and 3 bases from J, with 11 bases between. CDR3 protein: CAWSVGVYDTEAFF. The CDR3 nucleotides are TGTGCCTGGAGTGTTGGGGTATACGACACTGAAGCTTTCTTT.

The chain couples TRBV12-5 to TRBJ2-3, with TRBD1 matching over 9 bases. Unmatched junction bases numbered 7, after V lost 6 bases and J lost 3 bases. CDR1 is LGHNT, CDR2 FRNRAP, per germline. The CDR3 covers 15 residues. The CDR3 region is CASGPGQGWTDTQYF. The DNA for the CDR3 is TGTGCTAGTGGGCCGGGACAGGGTTGGACAGATACGCAGTATTTT.

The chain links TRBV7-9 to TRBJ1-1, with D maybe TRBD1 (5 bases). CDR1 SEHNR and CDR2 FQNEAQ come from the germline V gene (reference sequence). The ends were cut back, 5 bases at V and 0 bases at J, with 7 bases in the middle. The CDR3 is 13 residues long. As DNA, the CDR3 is TGTGCCAGCAGCAAGGGGATGAACACTGAAGCTTTCTTT. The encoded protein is CASSKGMNTEAFF.

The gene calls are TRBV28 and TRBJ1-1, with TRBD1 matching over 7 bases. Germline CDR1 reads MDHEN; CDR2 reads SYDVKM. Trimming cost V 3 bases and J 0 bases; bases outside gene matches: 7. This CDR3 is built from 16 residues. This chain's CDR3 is CASSLRKGAMNTEAFF. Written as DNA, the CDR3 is TGTGCCAGCAGTTTGAGAAAGGGGGCGATGAACACTGAAGCTTTCTTT.

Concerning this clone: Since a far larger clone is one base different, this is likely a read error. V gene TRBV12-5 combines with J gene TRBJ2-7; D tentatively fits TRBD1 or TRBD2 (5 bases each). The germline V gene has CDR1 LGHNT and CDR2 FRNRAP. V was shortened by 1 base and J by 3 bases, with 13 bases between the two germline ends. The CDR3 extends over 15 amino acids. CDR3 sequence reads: CASGLGDGMSYEQYF. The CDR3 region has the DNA TGTGCTAGTGGTTTGGGGGACGGGATGAGCTACGAGCAGTACTTC.

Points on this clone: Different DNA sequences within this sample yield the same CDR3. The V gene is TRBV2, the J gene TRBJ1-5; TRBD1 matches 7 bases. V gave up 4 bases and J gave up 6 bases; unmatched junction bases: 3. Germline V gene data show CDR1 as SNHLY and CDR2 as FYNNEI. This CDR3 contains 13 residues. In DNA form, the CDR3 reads TGTGCCAGCAGTGCAGGGGGAGCTCAGCCCCAGCATTTT. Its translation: CASSAGGAQPQHF. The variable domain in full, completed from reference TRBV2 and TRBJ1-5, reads EPEVTQTPSHQVTQMGQEVILRCVPISNHLYFYWYRQILGQKVEFLVSFYNNEISEKSEIFDDQFSVERPDGSNFTLKIRSTKLEDSAMYFCASSAGGAQPQHFGDGTRLSIL.